This T cell receptor beta chain came from a study of long-term antiretroviral therapy in people with HIV. Findings of the study overall: Clones that expanded before ART (that is, prior to treatment) dominated the repertoire at all time points. Diversity increased after ART yet remained lower than in transplant donor controls.

HIV-positive participants were all treated in the United States. Running of the v3.0 immunoSEQ assay took place at survey level. The protocol was immunoSEQ multiplex PCR, while the TCRdb copy is restricted to in-frame clones and leaves out a portion. The sample lists 33,000 or so clones; around 97% were seen once. Turning to this clone: Antigen unknown.

Germline V CDR1 and CDR2: SNHLY, FYNNEI. The CDR3 covers 14 residues. V lost 5 bases and J lost 0, with 5 bases in between. The specimen comprised unsorted PBMCs, sampled 7.6 years after starting antiretroviral therapy. The chain is built from TRBV2 and TRBJ2-6, with no clear D. This TCR was recovered from a man aged 25-45 years with HIV. CDR3 protein: CASSLISGANVLTF. CDR3 coding DNA: TGTGCCAGCAGTTTGATCTCTGGGGCCAACGTCCTGACTTTC.